The next 26 T cell receptor beta chains were all read from a single sample in a study of CD8 T cells in ankylosing spondylitis (dated by TCRdb to the late 2010s). The library was obtained by 5' RACE. TCRdb lists the instrument as Illumina HiSeq 2500. TCRdb reanalyzed the raw reads on its own, using fastp at Q25 for trimming and MiXCR for clone calling, and kept in-frame beta chains. Rows with one shared CDR3 protein collapse into an entry with the most common genes and DNA. This sample has around 250,000 distinct CDR3 sequences in its table, and 32% of those were observed once. In total, the top ten clones hold approximately 4.6% of the sample. Source material: blood, either unsorted or a sorted T cell fraction (not recorded which). These TCRs come from a male donor with ankylosing spondylitis or in good health (not recorded which).

The V and J genes are TRBV27 and TRBJ1-2, with D tentatively TRBD1 (6 bases). Germline V gene lookup returns CDR1 MNHEY and CDR2 SMNVEV (reference sequence). This CDR3 is 15 amino acids long. V gave up 6 bases and J gave up 6 bases, with 20 bases separating them. DNA of the CDR3: TGTGCCAGCAGGAGACACAGGGCGGTAGAGGATGGCTACACCTTC. Translating gives CASRRHRAVEDGYTF.

This clonotype has just a few counts. V gene TRBV20-1 combines with J gene TRBJ2-5; 12 bases map to TRBD2. The V gene's germline CDR1 is DFQATT and CDR2 SNEGSKA (reference sequence). There are 14 residues in the CDR3. The V gene end was trimmed by 5 bases and the J gene end by 1 base; junction bases not matched to a gene: 2. The CDR3 sequence: CSAASGGAQETQYF. CDR3 sequence (DNA): TGCAGTGCTGCTAGCGGGGGGGCCCAAGAGACCCAGTACTTC.

The chain carries TRBV10-3 and TRBJ2-1; 10 nucleotides match TRBD2. The CDR3 totals 17 residues. The trim removed 5 bases at V and 6 bases at J, leaving 13 bases unmatched. Germline loops: CDR1 ENHRY, CDR2 SYGVKD. The DNA of the CDR3 is TGTGCCATCAGTTCTACTCACCTAGCGGGGGCCGTCAATGAGCAGTTCTTC. Translating gives CAISSTHLAGAVNEQFF.

This clonotype was seen a few times. The chain is built from TRBV27 and TRBJ1-4; D is ambiguous. The germline V and J ends were trimmed by 2 bases and 4 bases, with 14 bases remaining between them. CDR3 length: 16 amino acids. Germline V gene data show CDR1 as MNHEY and CDR2 as SMNVEV (reference sequence). The CDR3 loop reads CASSLVPGSINEKLFF. CDR3 nucleotides: TGTGCCAGCAGTTTAGTTCCGGGGTCCATTAATGAAAAACTGTTTTTT.

This clonotype was counted many times. V and J are TRBV29-1 and TRBJ2-1; 8 bases match TRBD1. Germline trimming cut 3 bases from V and 8 bases from J; bases unmatched to any gene: 12. CDR3 size: 15 residues. CDR1 and CDR2 from the germline V gene are SQVTM and ANQGSEA. The CDR3 spells CSVDVGPGGIHEQFF. As DNA, the CDR3 is TGCAGCGTTGACGTGGGGCCAGGGGGCATCCATGAGCAGTTCTTC.

The gene calls are TRBV6-4 and TRBJ1-1; D is ambiguous. V lost 3 bases and J 6 bases, leaving 11 bases between the germline ends. Germline values: CDR1 MRHNA, CDR2 SNTAGT. The CDR3 is 13 amino acids. The CDR3 DNA is TGTGCCAGCAGTGAATATGGCGGCTCTGAAGCTTTCTTT. This encodes CASSEYGGSEAFF.

V and J are TRBV7-9 and TRBJ2-1; 8 positions match TRBD1. Germline V gives CDR1 SEHNR, CDR2 FQNEAQ (reference sequence). The ends lost 0 bases at V and 2 bases at J; junction bases unmatched: 3. The CDR3 totals 16 residues. The CDR3 nucleotides read TGTGCCAGCAGCTTAGCCGGACAGGGAGCCTACAATGAGCAGTTCTTC. Translating it yields CASSLAGQGAYNEQFF.

This chain joins TRBV28 and TRBJ2-7, with 14 bases identical to TRBD2. The length of the CDR3 is 18 residues. Germline assignment: CDR1 MDHEN and CDR2 SYDVKM. V was pared by 3 bases and J by 3 bases, with 10 bases of the junction left unmatched. CDR3 region: CASSFPSPGTSGGYEQYF. CDR3 coding DNA: TGTGCCAGCAGTTTCCCTTCCCCCGGGACTAGCGGGGGCTACGAGCAGTACTTC.

Many counts were recorded for this clonotype. The gene calls are TRBV29-1 and TRBJ1-1; no definite D call. Trimming left V 3 bases short and J 0 bases short, with 11 bases between. The germline CDR1 and CDR2 sequences are SQVTM and ANQGSEA. The CDR3 is made up of 14 amino acids. CDR3 sequence (DNA): TGCAGCGTTGATGGCCACAGCATGAACACTGAAGCTTTCTTT. Its protein product is CSVDGHSMNTEAFF.

This chain joins TRBV20-1 and TRBJ2-5; unclear D gene. Germline V gives CDR1 DFQATT, CDR2 SNEGSKA (reference sequence). Trimming took off 0 bases at V and 5 bases at J, with 19 bases between the two ends. This CDR3 spans 16 amino acids. The CDR3 spells CSARDADETQTETQYF. The CDR3 bases are TGCAGTGCTAGAGATGCGGACGAGACTCAGACGGAGACCCAGTACTTC.

The genes are TRBV4-2 and TRBJ2-7, with D perhaps matching TRBD1 or TRBD2 (5 bases each). The CDR3 consists of 16 residues. V was shortened by 4 bases and J by 0 bases, with 16 bases between the two germline ends. Germline V gene sequence: CDR1 LGHNA, CDR2 YNFKEQ. Here the CDR3 reads CASSPEGGGGSYEQYF. As DNA, the CDR3 is TGTGCCAGCAGCCCCGAAGGAGGTGGGGGCTCCTACGAGCAGTACTTC.

There are a few counts of this clonotype. V gene TRBV20-1 combines with J gene TRBJ2-7; D may be TRBD2 (5 bases). The V end was cut by 5 bases, the J end by 3 bases, with 11 bases between. Germline values: CDR1 DFQATT, CDR2 SNEGSKA (reference sequence). The CDR3 loop spans 12 amino acids. The CDR3 bases are TGCAGTGCTGCGGACTCTCTCTACGAGCAGTACTTC. Protein sequence: CSAADSLYEQYF.

V usage is TRBV5-6 and J usage is TRBJ2-7, with unresolved D. V lost 4 bases to trimming and J lost 3 bases, with 8 bases between them. The CDR3 loop spans 12 amino acids. Germline values: CDR1 SGHDT, CDR2 YYEEEE. The CDR3 reads CASSRTHYEQYF. CDR3 coding DNA: TGTGCCAGCAGCCGAACTCACTACGAGCAGTACTTC.

The rearrangement joins TRBV5-6 to TRBJ2-5; TRBD2 might be the D (5 bases). Germline-derived CDR1 and CDR2 are SGHDT and YYEEEE. The V and J ends lost 2 bases and 5 bases respectively, with 16 bases between them. The CDR3 is 15 amino acids. CDR3 coding DNA: TGTGCCAGCAGCTTCGAGGGTCTGGAAACGGAGACCCAGTACTTC. Protein product: CASSFEGLETETQYF.

This clonotype was detected a few times. This chain uses TRBV29-1 with TRBJ2-3; perhaps TRBD1 as D (5 bases). The germline V gene has CDR1 SQVTM and CDR2 ANQGSEA. Trimming took 1 base from V and 4 from J, leaving 15 bases between them. The CDR3 has 15 amino acids. The CDR3 DNA reads TGCAGCGTTGAAGTCCGGCAGGGTTGGGCAGATACGCAGTATTTT. This gives the protein CSVEVRQGWADTQYF.

The table lists this clonotype with a count of one. V gene TRBV12-3 or TRBV12-4 combines with J gene TRBJ1-3, with D possibly being TRBD1 (5 bases). With 7 bases removed from V and 3 bases from J, the gap between germline ends came to 13 bases. The CDR3 loop spans 14 amino acids. DNA of the CDR3: TGTGCCAGCACCCCGGGGGTTAGTGGAAACACCATATATTTT. Its translation is CASTPGVSGNTIYF.

V and J are TRBV7-9 and TRBJ2-7, with D possibly TRBD2 on 6 matching bases. In germline, CDR1 is SEHNR, CDR2 FQNEAQ (reference sequence). Trimming left V 3 bases short and J 6 bases short, with 12 bases between. The CDR3 length is 13 residues. This CDR3 is CASSFSGGIEQYF. DNA of the CDR3: TGTGCCAGCAGCTTCTCCGGCGGGATCGAGCAGTACTTC.

This clonotype was observed a few times. The CDR3 reads CASSILRTGPNTEAFF. In nucleotides, the CDR3 is TGCGCCAGCAGCATCCTCAGGACAGGGCCGAACACTGAAGCTTTCTTT. The chain joins TRBV5-1 to TRBJ1-1; 8 bases align to TRBD1. CDR3 size: 16 residues. Germline V gene data show CDR1 as SGHRS and CDR2 as YFSETQ. J was trimmed by 1 base and V by 4 bases; bases with no gene match: 9.

The rearrangement uses TRBV11-1 and TRBJ2-1, with D tentatively TRBD2 (6 bases). This CDR3 has 12 amino acids. Trimming left V 5 bases short and J 15 bases short, with 17 bases between. Germline CDR1 and CDR2: SGHAT and FQDESV (reference sequence). CDR3 coding DNA: TGTGCCAGCAGCCAACGGAGGGGAGTCGGGTTCTTC. Its protein product is CASSQRRGVGFF. Full variable domain (outside the CDR3, taken from reference TRBV11-1 and TRBJ2-1): EAEVAQSPRYKITEKSQAVAFWCDPISGHATLYWYRQILGQGPELLVQFQDESVVDDSQLPKDRFSAERLKGVDSTLKIQPAELGDSAMYLCASSQRRGVGFFGPGTRLTVL.

V gene TRBV12-3 or TRBV12-4 combines with J gene TRBJ1-2; D ambiguous. Trimming left V 3 bases short and J 0 bases short, with 11 bases between. The CDR3 extends over 15 amino acids. This chain's CDR3 is CASSFEKDANYGYTF. In nucleotides, the CDR3 is TGTGCCAGCAGTTTCGAAAAAGACGCTAACTATGGCTACACCTTC.

This clonotype showed up just a few times. The V and J genes are TRBV7-9 and TRBJ2-3; 11 positions agree with TRBD2. Per the germline V gene, CDR1 is SEHNR and CDR2 is FQNEAQ (reference sequence). The CDR3 consists of 16 residues. Unmatched junction bases numbered 9, after V lost 5 bases and J lost 5 bases. The CDR3 loop reads CASSPLGTSGQDTQYF. CDR3 nucleotides: TGTGCCAGCAGCCCACTTGGGACTAGCGGACAAGATACGCAGTATTTT.

This sequence joins TRBV10-3 and TRBJ2-7; TRBD2 might be the D (5 bases). Germline values: CDR1 ENHRY, CDR2 SYGVKD. The CDR3 sequence is 12 residues long. V shed 11 bases and J shed 0 bases, with 11 bases lying between them. The CDR3 sequence is CAVGLDSYEQYF. In DNA form, the CDR3 reads TGTGCCGTCGGACTCGACTCCTACGAGCAGTACTTC.

This clonotype has more than one count but fewer than ten. V and J are TRBV5-1 and TRBJ2-1; D uncertain. V lost 1 base and J 8 bases, leaving 7 bases between the germline ends. Germline loops: CDR1 SGHRS, CDR2 YFSETQ. The CDR3 totals 12 residues. The CDR3 nucleotides are TGCGCCAGCAGCTTGCTTTGGGATGAGCAGTTCTTC. Amino acids: CASSLLWDEQFF.

This clonotype was recorded a few times. This chain joins TRBV20-1 and TRBJ2-7, with 12 bases lining up with TRBD2. V was clipped by 2 bases and J by 4 bases; unmatched bases: 3. The CDR3 sequence is 14 residues long. Looked up from germline, CDR1 is DFQATT and CDR2 is SNEGSKA (reference sequence). The CDR3 sequence is CSARRLAGGYEQYF. The CDR3, as DNA: TGCAGTGCTAGAAGGCTAGCGGGGGGGTACGAGCAGTACTTC.

This clonotype was counted a few times. This chain connects TRBV27 to TRBJ1-5, with 8 nucleotides matching TRBD1. The CDR3 has 21 residues. Germline lookup yields CDR1 MNHEY and CDR2 SMNVEV (reference sequence). The V and J ends lost 4 bases and 2 bases, in that order; junction bases with no gene match: 22. The CDR3 coding sequence is TGTGCCAGCAGTTGGCCCACCTCTCAGGGGGCAAAGTATGATGGCAATCAGCCCCAGCATTTT. It translates to CASSWPTSQGAKYDGNQPQHF.

The V and J genes are TRBV20-1 and TRBJ2-7; D remains unclear. The germline V gene has CDR1 DFQATT and CDR2 SNEGSKA (reference sequence). This CDR3 is 11 amino acids long. Trimming removed 6 bases at V and 4 bases at J, with 10 bases between. CDR3 coding DNA: TGCAGTGCGCCGTTCGGTTACGAGCAGTACTTC. Protein product: CSAPFGYEQYF.